This record covers a single T cell receptor (beta chain). As yet, its antigen is unknown. This sample also contains other DNA sequences that code for the same CDR3. Germline V lookup: CDR1 SGHRS, CDR2 YFSETQ. With V trimmed by 0 bases and J by 2 bases, 2 bases remained unmatched. The CDR3 consists of 15 residues. The data were taken from a study of shared clonotypes between healthy human individuals. Study results and limitations: Around 5.4% of naive CD4 clonotypes were common to a few donors. Generation probabilities of non-shared clonotypes were lower (relative to those shared by all four donors).

The naive CD8 population came from CD45RO-negative cells selected for CCR7, without terminally differentiated effector memory CD45RA+ cells. Repertoires were generated with immunoSEQ multiplex PCR, while TCRdb's copy carries only in-frame clones and drops some. The profile shows millions of clones, 90% to 95% of them singletons. The sequenced material came from naive CD8+ T cells from PBMCs. The chain recombines TRBV5-1 with TRBJ2-1, with 7 bases that match TRBD1. This receptor was identified in a man in his late teens or twenties in good health. Some clones in this sample may be carry-over from other donors' samples. In nucleotides, the CDR3 is TGCGCCAGCAGCTTGGCAGGGGGAGCCTACAATGAGCAGTTCTTC. This gives the protein CASSLAGGAYNEQFF.